The present TCR beta chain was sequenced within a study of blood T cell repertoires in COVID-19. The wider study: Sources were T cells, B-cell-depleted T cells, or PBMCs; the material itself was cDNA or gDNA.

Methods used by the authors: Reference gene primer amplification gave estimated nucleated cell counts. Profiling relied on immunoSEQ multiplex PCR, and the TCRdb table lists in-frame clones only, not all of them. From that table come the V and J calls and clone size; the DNA was used to work out D and trimming. The table shows around 88,000 clones, with roughly 80% occurring only once. The V gene end was trimmed by 3 bases and the J gene end by 13 bases; junction bases not matched to a gene: 8. CDR3 length: 12 amino acids. Germline CDR1 KGHSH, CDR2 LQKENI. The chain is built from TRBV18 and TRBJ1-2; TRBD1 aligns across 7 bases. The source is a man in his fifties who had recovered from COVID-19. Material for sequencing was peripheral blood. The CDR3 region has the DNA TGTGCCAGCTCACCGGGACAGCCTGTAAGCACCTTC. This encodes CASSPGQPVSTF.